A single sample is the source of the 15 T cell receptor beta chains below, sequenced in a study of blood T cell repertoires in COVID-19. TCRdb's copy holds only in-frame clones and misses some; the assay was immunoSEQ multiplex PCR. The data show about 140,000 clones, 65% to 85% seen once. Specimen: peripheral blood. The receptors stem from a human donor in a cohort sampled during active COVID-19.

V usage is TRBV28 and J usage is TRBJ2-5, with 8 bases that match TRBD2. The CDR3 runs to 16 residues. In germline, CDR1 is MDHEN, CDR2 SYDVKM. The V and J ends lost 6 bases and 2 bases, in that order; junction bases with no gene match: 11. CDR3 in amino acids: CASSQRTGRGQETQYF. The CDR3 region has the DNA TGTGCCAGCAGCCAACGGACCGGGAGGGGACAAGAGACCCAGTACTTC.

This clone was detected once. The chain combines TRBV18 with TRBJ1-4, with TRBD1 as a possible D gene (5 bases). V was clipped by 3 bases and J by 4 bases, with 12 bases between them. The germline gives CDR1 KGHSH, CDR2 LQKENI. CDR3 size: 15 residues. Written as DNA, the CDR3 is TGTGCCAGCTCACCCCAGGGTACGGGTAATGAAAAACTGTTTTTT. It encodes CASSPQGTGNEKLFF.

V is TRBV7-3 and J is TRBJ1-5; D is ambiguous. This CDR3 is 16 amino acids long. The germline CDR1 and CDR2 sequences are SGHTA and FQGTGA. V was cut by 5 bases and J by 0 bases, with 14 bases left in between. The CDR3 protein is CASSPVSPYSNQPQHF. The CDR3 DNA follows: TGTGCCAGCAGCCCGGTAAGTCCGTATAGCAATCAGCCCCAGCATTTT.

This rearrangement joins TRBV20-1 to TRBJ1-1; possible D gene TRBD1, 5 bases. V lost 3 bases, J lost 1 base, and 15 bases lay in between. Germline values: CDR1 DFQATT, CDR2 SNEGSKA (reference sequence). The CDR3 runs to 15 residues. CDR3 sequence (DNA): TGCAGTGCTAGTGGATCAGGGTATGGGAACACTGAAGCTTTCTTT. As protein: CSASGSGYGNTEAFF.

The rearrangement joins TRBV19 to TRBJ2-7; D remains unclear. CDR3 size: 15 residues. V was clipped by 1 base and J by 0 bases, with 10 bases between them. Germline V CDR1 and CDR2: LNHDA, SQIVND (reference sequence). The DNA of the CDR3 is TGTGCCAGTAGTATAGGGTCGTCTACCTCCTACGAGCAGTACTTC. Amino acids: CASSIGSSTSYEQYF.

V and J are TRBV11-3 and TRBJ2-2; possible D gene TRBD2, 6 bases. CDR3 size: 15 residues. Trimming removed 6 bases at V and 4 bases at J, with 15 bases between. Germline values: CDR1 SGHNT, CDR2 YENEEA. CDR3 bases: TGTGCCAGCAGTCAAGGCGGGGTAGGCACCGGGGAGCTGTTTTTT. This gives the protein CASSQGGVGTGELFF.

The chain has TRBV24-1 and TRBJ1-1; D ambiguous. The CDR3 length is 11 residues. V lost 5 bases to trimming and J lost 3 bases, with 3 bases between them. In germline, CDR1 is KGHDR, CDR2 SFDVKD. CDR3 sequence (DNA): TGTGCCACCAGTGCGGACACTGAAGCTTTCTTT. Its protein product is CATSADTEAFF.

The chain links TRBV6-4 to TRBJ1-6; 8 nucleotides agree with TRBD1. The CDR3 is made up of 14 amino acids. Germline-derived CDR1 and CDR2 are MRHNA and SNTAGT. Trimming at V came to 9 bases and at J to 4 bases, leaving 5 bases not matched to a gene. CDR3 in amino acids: CARKQGGYNSPLHF. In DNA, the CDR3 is TGTGCCAGGAAACAGGGGGGTTATAATTCACCCCTCCACTTT.

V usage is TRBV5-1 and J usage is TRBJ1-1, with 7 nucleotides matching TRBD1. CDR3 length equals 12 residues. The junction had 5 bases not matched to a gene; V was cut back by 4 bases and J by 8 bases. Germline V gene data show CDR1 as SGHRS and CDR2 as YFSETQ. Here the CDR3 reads CASSAGQYEAFF. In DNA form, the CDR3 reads TGCGCCAGCAGCGCGGGACAGTACGAAGCTTTCTTT. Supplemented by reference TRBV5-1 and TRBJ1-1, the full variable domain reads KAGVTQTPRYLIKTRGQQVTLSCSPISGHRSVSWYQQTPGQGLQFLFEYFSETQRNKGNFPGRFSGRQFSNSRSEMNVSTLELGDSALYLCASSAGQYEAFFGQGTRLTVV.

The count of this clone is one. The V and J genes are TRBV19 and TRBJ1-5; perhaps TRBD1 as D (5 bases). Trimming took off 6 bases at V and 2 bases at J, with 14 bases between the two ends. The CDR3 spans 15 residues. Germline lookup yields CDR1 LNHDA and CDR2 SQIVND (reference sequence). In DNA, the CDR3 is TGTGCCAGTAGGGACGTGGGGGGGGGCAATCAGCCCCAGCATTTT. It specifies CASRDVGGGNQPQHF.

As DNA, the CDR3 is TGTGCCAGCAGCGTAGATGAGTATAGCAATCAGCCCCAGCATTTT. This codes for CASSVDEYSNQPQHF. J is TRBJ1-5 and V is TRBV9; D unclear. V was cut by 0 bases and J by 0 bases, with 7 bases left in between. There are 15 residues in the CDR3. CDR1 and CDR2 from the germline V gene are SGDLS and YYNGEE.

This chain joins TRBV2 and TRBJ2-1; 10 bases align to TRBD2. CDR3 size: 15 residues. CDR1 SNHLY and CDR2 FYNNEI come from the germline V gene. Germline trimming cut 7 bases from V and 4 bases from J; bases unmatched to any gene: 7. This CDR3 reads CASIRTSGGYNEQFF. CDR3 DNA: TGTGCCAGCATCCGGACTAGCGGTGGATACAATGAGCAGTTCTTC.

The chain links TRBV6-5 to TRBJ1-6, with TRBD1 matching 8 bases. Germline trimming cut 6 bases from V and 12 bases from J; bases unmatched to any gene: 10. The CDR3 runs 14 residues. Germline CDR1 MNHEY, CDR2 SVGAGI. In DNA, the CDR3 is TGTGCCAGCAGCCACCGTGACAGGGGAGGACCCCTCCACTTT. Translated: CASSHRDRGGPLHF.

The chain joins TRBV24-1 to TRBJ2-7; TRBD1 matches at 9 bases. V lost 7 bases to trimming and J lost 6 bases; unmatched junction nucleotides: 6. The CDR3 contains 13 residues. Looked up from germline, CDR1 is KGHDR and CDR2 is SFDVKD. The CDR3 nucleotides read TGTGCCACCAGGGACAGGGGAGCGCGCGAGCAGTACTTC. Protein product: CATRDRGAREQYF.

The CDR3: CASSGTGHTGELFF. In DNA, the CDR3 is TGTGCCAGCAGCGGCACAGGGCACACCGGGGAGCTGTTTTTT. This sequence joins TRBV7-9 and TRBJ2-2; tentative D call: TRBD1 (6 bases). Trimming removed 5 bases from V and 3 bases from J, with 10 bases in between. Per germline, CDR1 SEHNR and CDR2 FQNEAQ (reference sequence). The CDR3 length is 14 residues.